This T cell receptor beta chain was identified in a study of T-cell memory formation after mild COVID-19. The overall study: Clusters of TCRs were largely donor specific.

TCRdb used MiXCR to reprocess the 5' RACE reads, holding one entry per CDR3 protein. There are some 410,000 distinct CDR3 sequences in the sample; less than 25% occur only once, and 10% to 15% lies in the top ten. This clonotype was picked up a small number of times. Its specificity is not known. Study findings and constraints: The pre-infection memory compartment contained some responding clones, suggesting cross-reactive memory joined. Contracting CD4+ clones were located mainly in CM and EM, and CD8+ clones in EMRA.

Sequences were obtained from PBMCs or a T cell subset sorted from them (not recorded which). This clonotype was obtained from an adult woman who had mild COVID-19 (a few samples of this study predate the infection). Cell type and time point are not known.

In nucleotides, the CDR3 is TGTGCCAGCAGCTTAGTTAGTAGTGAAGCTTTCTTT. This encodes CASSLVSSEAFF. J is TRBJ1-1 and V is TRBV7-8; D gene unclear. V lost 1 base and J lost 7, with 7 bases in between. In germline, CDR1 is SGHVS, CDR2 FQNEAQ. The CDR3 consists of 12 residues.